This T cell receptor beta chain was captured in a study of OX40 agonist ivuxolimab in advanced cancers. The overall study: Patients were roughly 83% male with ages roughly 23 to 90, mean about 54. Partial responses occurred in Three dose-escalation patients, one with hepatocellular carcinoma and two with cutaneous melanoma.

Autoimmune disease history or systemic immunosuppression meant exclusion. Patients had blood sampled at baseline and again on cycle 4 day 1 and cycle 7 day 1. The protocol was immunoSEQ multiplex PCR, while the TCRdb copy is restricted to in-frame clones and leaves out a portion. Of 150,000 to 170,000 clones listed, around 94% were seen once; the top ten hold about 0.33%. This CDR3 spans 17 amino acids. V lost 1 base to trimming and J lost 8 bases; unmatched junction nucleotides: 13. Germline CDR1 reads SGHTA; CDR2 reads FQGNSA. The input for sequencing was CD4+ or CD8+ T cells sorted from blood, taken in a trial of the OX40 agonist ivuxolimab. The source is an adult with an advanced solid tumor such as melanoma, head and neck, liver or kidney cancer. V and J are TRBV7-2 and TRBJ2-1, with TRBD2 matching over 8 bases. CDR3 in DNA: TGTGCCAGCAGCTTAGTCGGCGCGGGGGGTCCTTACCATGAGCAGTTCTTC. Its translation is CASSLVGAGGPYHEQFF.